One and the same sample provided the 14 T cell receptor beta chains below, sequenced in a study of CD8+CD57+ T cells in acquired aplastic anemia. Patients chosen for sequencing had shown CD8+CD57+ cell expansion by flow cytometry. Using genomic DNA as the template, TCR beta VDJ and CDR3 profiling was carried out. In TCRdb, the reads were re-called with MiXCR into one record per CDR3 protein. The sample lists about 160,000 distinct CDR3 sequences, about 48% occurring once. The sequencing input was sorted CD4+, CD8+, or CD8+CD57+ T cells (not recorded which) from PBMCs. These receptors were collected from a human donor with aplastic anemia.

The chain has TRBV11-2 and TRBJ2-5; no clear D. Germline lookup yields CDR1 SGHAT and CDR2 FQNNGV. V shed 1 base and J shed 4 bases, with 7 bases lying between them. This CDR3 contains 13 residues. The DNA of the CDR3 is TGTGCCAGCAGCTTAGGTTGGGGAGAGACCCAGTACTTC. Translation gives CASSLGWGETQYF. Combining the CDR3 with reference TRBV11-2 and TRBJ2-5 gives the whole variable domain EAGVAQSPRYKIIEKRQSVAFWCNPISGHATLYWYQQILGQGPKLLIQFQNNGVVDDSQLPKDRFSAERLKGVDSTLKIQPAKLEDSAVYLCASSLGWGETQYFGPGTRLLVL.

This clonotype was recorded many times. This rearrangement joins TRBV9 to TRBJ1-2; no reliable D call. There are 15 residues in the CDR3. V was pared by 3 bases and J by 2 bases, with 14 bases between. Germline lookup yields CDR1 SGDLS and CDR2 YYNGEE. This chain's CDR3 is CASSATVTGNYGYTF. CDR3 in DNA: TGTGCCAGCAGCGCCACCGTCACGGGGAACTATGGCTACACCTTC.

The table lists this clonotype with a few counts. The rearrangement links TRBV10-3 to TRBJ1-2; 7 bases map to TRBD1. The germline V gene encodes CDR1 ENHRY and CDR2 SYGVKD. J was trimmed by 4 bases and V by 2 bases; bases with no gene match: 7. There are 15 residues in the CDR3. The chain's CDR3 is CAISEEVHRGYGYTF. DNA of the CDR3: TGTGCCATCAGTGAGGAAGTTCACAGGGGCTATGGCTACACCTTC.

The chain combines TRBV7-2 with TRBJ2-5, with D unresolved. The CDR3 runs to 15 residues. Trimming removed 2 bases from V and 0 bases from J, with 10 bases in between. Germline CDR1 is SGHTA and CDR2 is FQGNSA. The CDR3 region has the DNA TGTGCCAGCAGCTTAAGTCTGGGCGACCAAGAGACCCAGTACTTC. It is translated as CASSLSLGDQETQYF.

CDR3 region: CASSLLLTSASSYEQYF. CDR3 DNA: TGTGCCAGCAGCCTCCTCCTGACTAGCGCGAGCTCCTACGAGCAGTACTTC. This chain joins TRBV6-2 or TRBV6-3 and TRBJ2-7, with 8 bases aligning to TRBD2. Looked up from germline, CDR1 is MNHEY and CDR2 is SVGEGT. The CDR3 length is 17 residues. Trimming cost V 6 bases and J 0 bases; bases outside gene matches: 13.

This chain joins TRBV18 and TRBJ2-1; perhaps TRBD2 as D (6 bases). Germline V lookup: CDR1 KGHSH, CDR2 LQKENI. The V end lost 4 bases, the J end lost 4 bases, and 17 bases lay between the germline ends. This CDR3 is built from 16 residues. DNA for the CDR3: TGTGCCAGCTCACAGATAAGCGGGCTCCTATACAATGAGCAGTTCTTC. This gives the protein CASSQISGLLYNEQFF.

The chain combines TRBV19 with TRBJ1-5; the D gene is possibly TRBD1 (5 bases). CDR3 length: 17 amino acids. V lost 3 bases to trimming and J lost 1 base, with 16 bases between them. Germline assignment: CDR1 LNHDA and CDR2 SQIVND (reference sequence). The CDR3 DNA reads TGTGCCAGTAGTATTGGTGGGGGAGAAAGAAGCAATCAGCCCCAGCATTTT. Translation: CASSIGGGERSNQPQHF. The variable domain in full, with the rest retrieved from reference TRBV19 and TRBJ1-5, is DGGITQSPKYLFRKEGQNVTLSCEQNLNHDAMYWYRQDPGQGLRLIYYSQIVNDFQKGDIAEGYSVSREKKESFPLTVTSAQKNPTAFYLCASSIGGGERSNQPQHFGDGTRLSIL.

V is TRBV20-1 and J is TRBJ2-7, with TRBD2 matching over 15 bases. This CDR3 comprises 18 residues. J lost 4 bases, V lost 3 bases, and 13 bases had no gene match. CDR1 is DFQATT and CDR2 is SNEGSKA in the germline V gene (reference sequence). The CDR3 sequence is CSASGPGGTSGRRYEQYF. The CDR3 nucleotides read TGCAGTGCTAGTGGACCAGGGGGGACTAGCGGGAGGAGGTACGAGCAGTACTTC.

This clonotype was detected only a few times. The chain combines TRBV29-1 with TRBJ2-1; TRBD1 aligns across 9 bases. Germline CDR1 SQVTM, CDR2 ANQGSEA. V shed 6 bases and J 7 bases; nucleotides not matched to a gene: 16. This CDR3 contains 16 residues. CDR3 loop: CSVAPGQGRLRNEQFF. For the CDR3, the DNA is TGCAGCGTAGCTCCGGGACAGGGTCGGCTGAGGAATGAGCAGTTCTTC.

This clonotype was counted a few times. V is TRBV6-1 and J is TRBJ1-1, with 7 bases identical to TRBD1. The CDR3 length is 18 residues. CDR1 and CDR2 (germline): MNHNS, SASEGT. The ends lost 9 bases at V and 4 bases at J; junction bases unmatched: 23. The CDR3 region has the DNA TGTGCCAGTAGCCGCGGACAGGCCGGGATTGGGATGGGCACTGAAGCTTTCTTT. It codes for CASSRGQAGIGMGTEAFF.

This clonotype was observed many times. The chain recombines TRBV9 with TRBJ2-7; D uncertain. V shed 2 bases and J shed 5 bases, with 14 bases lying between them. This CDR3 spans 14 amino acids. CDR1 is SGDLS and CDR2 is YYNGEE in the germline V gene. This CDR3 reads CASSVSTVPHEQYF. The CDR3 coding sequence is TGTGCCAGCAGCGTGTCGACGGTGCCCCACGAGCAGTACTTC.

A note on this clonotype: A much larger clone differs by one base, so this may be a read error. This chain uses TRBV9 with TRBJ1-4, with 9 bases matching TRBD1. From germline, CDR1 is SGDLS and CDR2 YYNGEE. Trimming removed 0 bases from V and 1 base from J; junction bases left unmatched: 4. The CDR3 has 17 amino acids. CDR3 sequence reads: CASSVGDRELTNEKLFF. The CDR3 DNA reads TGTGCCAGCAGCGTAGGGGACAGGGAACTAACTAATGAAAAACTGTTTTTT.

With regard to this clonotype: One junction end disagrees with the germline gene, perhaps due to a read error. The chain is built from TRBV10-3 and TRBJ2-1; D unresolved. The CDR3 length is 12 residues. The germline CDR1 and CDR2 sequences are ENHRY and SYGVKD. CDR3: CAISVALNEQLF. The CDR3 DNA sequence: TGTGCCATCAGTGTTGCGTTAAATGAGCAGCTCTTC.

This clonotype has just a few counts. The chain is built from TRBV6-1 and TRBJ2-3, with TRBD2 matching 9 bases. CDR1 is MNHNS and CDR2 is SASEGT in the germline V gene. CDR3 length: 15 amino acids. V lost 6 bases, J lost 5 bases, and 9 bases stayed unmatched. The CDR3, as DNA: TGTGCCAGCAGGAGTAGCGGGAGCGTTGGAGATACGCAGTATTTT. The encoded protein is CASRSSGSVGDTQYF.